These T cell receptor beta chains were read from a single sample in a study of blood T cell repertoires in COVID-19. Sequencing used immunoSEQ multiplex PCR; TCRdb keeps in-frame clones, though not all of them. The sample lists 220,000 or so clones, almost 90% occurring once. Specimen: PBMCs or T cells enriched from blood (not recorded which). These receptor sequences come from a woman between 45 and 60 years old with acute COVID-19. The CDR3 runs from the conserved cysteine through the conserved F or W. A D gene is named only where the DNA matches it firmly. Expanded clones are given a class, and other clones once, few, many or no size at all.

NA,TRBJ2-3,TRBV28,TRBD1,CASRTGGADTQYF,TGTGCCAGCAGGACAGGGGGGGCAGATACGCAGTATTTT
NA,TRBJ2-1,TRBV7-9,NA,CASSLREWSNEQFF,TGTGCCAGCAGCTTGAGGGAGTGGAGCAATGAGCAGTTCTTC
NA,TRBJ1-5,TRBV30,NA,CAWSYGQTNQPQHF,TGTGCCTGGAGTTACGGACAGACCAATCAGCCCCAGCATTTT
NA,TRBJ2-2,TRBV5-8,TRBD2,CASSPTSANTGELFF,TGTGCCAGCAGCCCGACTAGCGCGAACACCGGGGAGCTGTTTTTT
NA,TRBJ2-2,TRBV19,TRBD1,CASRTRTGGTGELFF,TGTGCCAGTAGAACTCGGACAGGGGGGACCGGGGAGCTGTTTTTT
NA,TRBJ2-3,TRBV6-2/TRBV6-3,TRBD1,CASSYSGQGIPATDTQYF,TGTGCCAGCAGTTACTCGGGACAGGGAATACCCGCCACAGATACGCAGTATTTT
NA,TRBJ1-5,TRBV10-1,TRBD1,CARDRAPDRDSNQPQHF,TGCGCCAGAGACAGGGCGCCAGACCGGGATAGCAATCAGCCCCAGCATTTT
NA,TRBJ2-3,TRBV2,TRBD1,CASSGTGLSADTQYF,TGTGCCAGCAGTGGGACAGGGCTTAGTGCAGATACGCAGTATTTT
once,TRBJ2-1,TRBV12-3/TRBV12-4,TRBD1,CASRRQGAYEQFF,TGTGCCAGCCGACGACAGGGGGCTTATGAGCAGTTCTTC
few,TRBJ2-2,TRBV12-2,NA,CASRLALHLLTGELFF,TGTGCAAGTCGCTTAGCGCTCCACTTGCTGACCGGGGAGCTGTTTTTT
NA,TRBJ1-2,TRBV5-1,NA,CASSLGFAADYGYTF,TGCGCCAGCAGCTTGGGGTTTGCGGCAGATTATGGCTACACCTTC
NA,TRBJ1-2,TRBV5-1,NA,CASSLNRQNGYTF,TGCGCCAGCAGCTTGAATCGACAGAATGGCTACACCTTC
NA,TRBJ2-5,TRBV9,TRBD2,CASSAQGLRQETQYF,TGTGCCAGCAGCGCCCAGGGACTACGGCAAGAGACCCAGTACTTC
NA,TRBJ1-4,TRBV7-9,NA,CASSSSGGLNEKLFF,TGTGCCAGCAGCTCCTCGGGGGGGTTAAATGAAAAACTGTTTTTT
few,TRBJ1-1,TRBV6-2/TRBV6-3,NA,CASSYNRAMNTEAFF,TGTGCCAGCAGTTATAACAGGGCCATGAACACTGAAGCTTTCTTT
NA,TRBJ2-1,TRBV4-2,TRBD2,CASSQEASGRAYNEQFF,TGTGCCAGCAGCCAAGAGGCTAGCGGGAGGGCCTACAATGAGCAGTTCTTC
NA,TRBJ2-7,TRBV7-9,NA,CASSLTGWSSYEQYF,TGTGCCAGCAGCTTAACTGGATGGAGCTCCTACGAGCAGTACTTC
once,TRBJ2-7,TRBV27,NA,CASSLKSPVVYEQYF,TGTGCCAGCAGTTTAAAGTCACCGGTTGTCTACGAGCAGTACTTC
NA,TRBJ2-7,TRBV5-4,NA,CASSLTPSDFYEQYF,TGTGCCAGCAGCTTGACCCCCTCAGACTTCTACGAGCAGTACTTC
once,TRBJ1-2,TRBV28,NA,CASSLWASYGYTF,TGTGCCAGCAGTTTGTGGGCGTCTTATGGCTACACCTTC
few,TRBJ1-5,TRBV28,NA,CASSLWEGLDWGQPQHF,TGTGCCAGCAGTTTATGGGAGGGGCTCGATTGGGGTCAGCCCCAGCATTTT
few,TRBJ1-6,TRBV7-2,NA,CASSLGTGWDSPLHF,TGTGCCAGCAGCTTAGGAACAGGGTGGGATTCACCCCTCCACTTT